The sequence of this T cell receptor beta chain was determined in a study of blood T cell repertoires in COVID-19. Looking at the study overall: Researchers got acute and convalescent COVID-19 samples from the United States, Italy and Spain. T cells, B-cell-depleted T cells, or PBMCs supplied cDNA or gDNA.

The J segment lost 6 bases and the V segment lost 3 bases, leaving 8 bases of the junction unmatched. Germline V CDR1 and CDR2: GTSNPN, SVGIG (reference sequence). CDR3 length equals 15 residues. As processed by the authors: Reference gene primers were amplified, and this amplification served to estimate nucleated cell counts. Produced via immunoSEQ multiplex PCR; TCRdb's table is partial and in-frame only. V, J and clone size derive from that table, while D and trimming were established from the DNA sequence. In the table there are approximately 250,000 clones, approximately 90% of which are singletons.

Material: peripheral blood. The chain couples TRBV30 to TRBJ2-3; 11 nucleotides match TRBD2. This clonotype originated in a young man with active or convalescent COVID-19. The CDR3 DNA follows: TGTGCCTGGAGACGGTCTAGCGGGGGGCGGGATACGCAGTATTTT. Protein sequence: CAWRRSSGGRDTQYF.